This T cell receptor beta chain comes out of a study of T cell responses to AZD1222 COVID-19 vaccine. Profiling relied on immunoSEQ multiplex PCR, and the TCRdb table lists in-frame clones only, not all of them. The table records about 140,000 clones, around 92% of them present only once. The TCR originated in an adult in good health. The sequencing used peripheral blood, collected on day 0 of AZD1222 vaccination.

The CDR3 reads CAWSAGGLQPQHF. For the CDR3, the DNA is TGTGCCTGGAGCGCAGGAGGGCTGCAGCCCCAGCATTTT. The gene calls are TRBV30 and TRBJ1-5; the D is unclear. CDR1 is GTSNPN and CDR2 is SVGIG in the germline V gene (reference sequence). V was shortened by 3 bases and J by 7 bases, with 13 bases between the two germline ends. There are 13 residues in the CDR3.